This TCR beta chain was recovered during a study of technical replicates of blood from several donors. CDR1 is SGHNT, CDR2 YYREEE, per germline (reference sequence). This CDR3 is 15 amino acids long. With V trimmed by 3 bases and J by 4 bases, 8 bases remained unmatched. Clones were read by immunoSEQ multiplex PCR, and TCRdb kept only the in-frame ones, dropping some. Here the sample spans approximately 59,000 clones, 90% to 95% being singletons. The source material was PBMCs. The V gene is TRBV5-4, the J gene TRBJ2-3; 7 bases align to TRBD1. The sequence came from a human donor in good health. Some clones in this sample may be carry-over from other donors' samples. DNA for the CDR3: TGTGCCAGCAGCTATATGGACAGGTTCTCAGATACGCAGTATTTT. This gives the protein CASSYMDRFSDTQYF.